This T cell receptor beta chain originates from a study of regulatory T cells in long-lasting Graves disease. This clonotype was seen at least ten times. The antigen is not known. Notes on the study in general: Persistent disease preferred TRBV28, TRBJ1-2 and TRBJ2-5.

The TCR beta library used iRepertoire HTBI primers with Arm-PCR amplification of CDR3. MiXCR, run by TCRdb on the multiplex PCR reads, gives a single entry per CDR3 protein. This table holds roughly 490,000 distinct CDR3 sequences, about 22% found once. Time point of the sample: persistent/refractory GD, antithyroid drugs over 5 years with positive TRAb. After RNA was extracted from PBMCs, the TCR library was made from it. Diagnoses of Graves' disease were made by American Thyroid Association guidelines. CDR3 length equals 14 residues. CDR1 SGHVS and CDR2 FQNEAQ come from the germline V gene. Losses at the gene ends were 1 base for V and 7 bases for J; bases not matched to a gene: 4.

This sequence joins TRBV7-8 and TRBJ1-2, with 9 bases aligning to TRBD1. The TCR sequence derives from a female donor with Graves disease. The material sequenced was peripheral blood mononuclear cells (PBMCs), taken when the disease was refractory, from a patient treated with antithyroid drugs. The CDR3 coding sequence is TGTGCCAGCAGCTTAGGGGGGACAGGGAGTGGCTACACCTTC. Its translation is CASSLGGTGSGYTF.